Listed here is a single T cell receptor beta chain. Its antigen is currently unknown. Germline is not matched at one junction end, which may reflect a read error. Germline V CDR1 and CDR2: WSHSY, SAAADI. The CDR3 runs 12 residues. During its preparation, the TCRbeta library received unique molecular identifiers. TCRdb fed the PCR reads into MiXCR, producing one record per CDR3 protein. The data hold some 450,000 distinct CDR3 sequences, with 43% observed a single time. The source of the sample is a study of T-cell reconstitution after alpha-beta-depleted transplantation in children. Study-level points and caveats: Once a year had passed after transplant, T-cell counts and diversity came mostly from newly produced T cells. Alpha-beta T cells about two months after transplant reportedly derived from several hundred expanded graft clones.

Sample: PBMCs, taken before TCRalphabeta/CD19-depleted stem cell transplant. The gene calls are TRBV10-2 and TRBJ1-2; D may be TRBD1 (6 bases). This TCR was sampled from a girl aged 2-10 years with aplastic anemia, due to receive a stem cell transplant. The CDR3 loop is CASRQDSYGHTF. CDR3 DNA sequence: TGCGCCAGCAGACAGGACAGCTATGGCCACACCTTC.